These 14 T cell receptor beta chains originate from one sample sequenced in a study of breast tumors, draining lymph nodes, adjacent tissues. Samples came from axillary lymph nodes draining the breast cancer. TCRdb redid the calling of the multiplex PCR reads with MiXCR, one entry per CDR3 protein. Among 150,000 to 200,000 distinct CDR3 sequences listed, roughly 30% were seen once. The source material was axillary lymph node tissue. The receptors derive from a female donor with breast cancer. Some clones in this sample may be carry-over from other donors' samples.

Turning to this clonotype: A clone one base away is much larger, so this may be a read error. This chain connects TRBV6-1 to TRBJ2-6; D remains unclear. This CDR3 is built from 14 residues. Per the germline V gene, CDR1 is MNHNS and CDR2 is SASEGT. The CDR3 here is CASSHYSGVNVLTF. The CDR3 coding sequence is TGTGCCAGCAGCCACTACTCTGGGGTCAACGTCCTGACTTTC.

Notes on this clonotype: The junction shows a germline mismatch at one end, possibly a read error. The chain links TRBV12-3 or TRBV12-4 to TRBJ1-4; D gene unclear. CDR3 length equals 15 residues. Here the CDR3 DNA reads TGTGCCAGCAGGATTTCGTCAACAACTAATGAAAACCTGTTTTTC. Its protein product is CASRISSTTNENLFF.

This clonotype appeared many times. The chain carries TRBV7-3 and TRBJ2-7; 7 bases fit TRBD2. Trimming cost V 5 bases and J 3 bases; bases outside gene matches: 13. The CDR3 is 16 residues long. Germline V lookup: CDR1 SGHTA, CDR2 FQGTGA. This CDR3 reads CASSPLGGGSLYEQYF. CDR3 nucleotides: TGTGCCAGCAGCCCTCTGGGAGGCGGGAGTCTCTACGAGCAGTACTTC.

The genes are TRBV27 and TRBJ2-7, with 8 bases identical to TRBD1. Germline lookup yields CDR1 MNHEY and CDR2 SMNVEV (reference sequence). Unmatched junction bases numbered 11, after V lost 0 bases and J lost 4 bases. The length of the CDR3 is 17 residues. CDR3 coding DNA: TGTGCCAGCAGTTTATCGGACAGGGCCCTGTCCCCTTACGAGCAGTACTTC. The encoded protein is CASSLSDRALSPYEQYF.

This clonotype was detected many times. Here the CDR3 DNA reads TGTGCTAGTGGTTTCTTCCTTCCAGGGGAGTACGAGCAGTACTTC. Protein product: CASGFFLPGEYEQYF. J is TRBJ2-7 and V is TRBV12-5; possibly TRBD1 for D (6 bases). CDR1 is LGHNT, CDR2 FRNRAP, per germline. The germline V and J ends were trimmed by 3 bases and 4 bases, with 16 bases remaining between them. The CDR3 consists of 15 residues.

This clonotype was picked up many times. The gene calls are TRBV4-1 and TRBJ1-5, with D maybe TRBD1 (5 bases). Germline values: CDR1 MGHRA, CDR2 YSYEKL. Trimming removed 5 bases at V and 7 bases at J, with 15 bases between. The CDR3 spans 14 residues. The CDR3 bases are TGCGCCAGCAGCTTCCAAGACAGTTTCCAGCCCCAGCATTTT. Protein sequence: CASSFQDSFQPQHF.

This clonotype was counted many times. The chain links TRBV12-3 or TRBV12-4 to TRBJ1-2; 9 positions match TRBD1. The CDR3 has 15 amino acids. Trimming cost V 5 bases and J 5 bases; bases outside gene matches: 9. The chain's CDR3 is CASSHEDRGRYGYTF. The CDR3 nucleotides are TGTGCCAGCAGTCATGAGGACAGGGGCCGGTATGGCTACACCTTC.

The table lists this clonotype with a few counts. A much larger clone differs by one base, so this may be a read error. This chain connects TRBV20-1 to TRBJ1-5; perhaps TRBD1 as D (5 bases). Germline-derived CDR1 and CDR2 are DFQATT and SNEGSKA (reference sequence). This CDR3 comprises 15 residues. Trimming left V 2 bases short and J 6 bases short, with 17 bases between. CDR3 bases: TGCAGTGCTAGAACCACCAGGGTGGGGTCTCAGCCCCAGCATTTT. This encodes CSARTTRVGSQPQHF.

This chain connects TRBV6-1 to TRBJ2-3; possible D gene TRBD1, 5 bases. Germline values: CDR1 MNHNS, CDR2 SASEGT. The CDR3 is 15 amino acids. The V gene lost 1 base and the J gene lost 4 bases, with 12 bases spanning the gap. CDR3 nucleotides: TGTGCCAGCAGTGAAGGGGGCGCGCGATCAGATACGCAGTATTTT. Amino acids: CASSEGGARSDTQYF.

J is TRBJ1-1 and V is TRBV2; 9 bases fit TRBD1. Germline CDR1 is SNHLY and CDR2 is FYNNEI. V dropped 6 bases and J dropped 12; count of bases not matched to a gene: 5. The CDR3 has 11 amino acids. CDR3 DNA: TGTGCCAGCAGCGCCGGGACAGGGCCTTTCTTT. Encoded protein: CASSAGTGPFF.

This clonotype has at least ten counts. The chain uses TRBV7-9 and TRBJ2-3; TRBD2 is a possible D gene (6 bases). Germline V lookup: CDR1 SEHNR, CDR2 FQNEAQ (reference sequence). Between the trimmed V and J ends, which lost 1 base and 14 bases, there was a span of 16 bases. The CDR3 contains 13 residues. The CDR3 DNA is TGTGCCAGCAGCTTAGTGAGCGGGCGCCCCTCGTATTTT. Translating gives CASSLVSGRPSYF.

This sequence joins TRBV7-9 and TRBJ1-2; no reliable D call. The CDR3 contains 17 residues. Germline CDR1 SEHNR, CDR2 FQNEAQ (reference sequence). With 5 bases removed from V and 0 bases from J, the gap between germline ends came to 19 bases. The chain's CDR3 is CASSTPGNSIANYGYTF. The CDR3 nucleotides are TGTGCCAGCAGCACGCCGGGCAACTCTATAGCTAACTATGGCTACACCTTC.

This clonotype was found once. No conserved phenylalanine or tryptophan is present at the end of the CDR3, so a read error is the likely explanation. In nucleotides, the CDR3 is TGTGCCAGCAGTTTCACCATCTACGAGCAGTACCTC. This translates into CASSFTIYEQYL. The chain uses TRBV12-3 or TRBV12-4 and TRBJ2-7; no clear D. The length of the CDR3 is 12 residues. The V end was cut by 3 bases, the J end by 3 bases, with 6 bases between.

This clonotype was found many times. The CDR3 region has the DNA TGTGCCAGCAGCTTAGACACTAGCGGCTCCTACGAGCAGTACTTC. Protein: CASSLDTSGSYEQYF. The rearrangement links TRBV7-6 to TRBJ2-7, with 8 positions matching TRBD2. Trimming cost V 1 base and J 0 bases; bases outside gene matches: 2. This CDR3 comprises 15 residues. Per germline, CDR1 SGHVS and CDR2 FNYEAQ.